This T cell receptor beta chain originates from a study of molecular identifiers for immune sequencing clone quantification. TCRdb re-derived calls from the PCR reads in MiXCR, one entry per CDR3 protein. This table has approximately 670,000 distinct CDR3 sequences, approximately 20% appearing once. The germline gives CDR1 SEHNR, CDR2 FQNEAQ (reference sequence). V trimming: 5 bases; J trimming: 1 base; junction bases outside the gene matches: 9. This CDR3 is 16 amino acids long. Concerning this clonotype itself: A much larger clonotype is one base distant, so this may be a read error.

The sample was naive CD8+ T cells from blood, with Jurkat cell RNA spiked in. Subset described: FACS-sorted CD8+CD4-CCR7+CD45RA+ naive T cells. The rearrangement uses TRBV7-9 and TRBJ2-3; 7 nucleotides line up with TRBD2. The receptor was isolated from a human donor in good health. Some libraries in this study had Jurkat cell RNA spiked in. The CDR3 sequence is CASSLHTSVGTDTQYF. The CDR3 DNA is TGTGCCAGCAGCCTTCACACTAGCGTAGGCACAGATACGCAGTATTTT.